The rows below give T cell receptor beta chains drawn from one sample of a study of post-analysis software for immune sequencing data. TCRdb processed the PCR reads anew with MiXCR; each CDR3 protein has one entry. The data show about 570,000 distinct CDR3 sequences, approximately 31% seen once. Sequencing was carried out using blood. The receptors come from a girl younger than 18 with multiple sclerosis. Each CDR3 is given with its conserved first and last residue. The D gene is left open where the match is weak. Clone sizes are given selectively: once, few, many, or a class where the clone is expanded.

V gene,CDR3 length,clone size,D gene,J gene,CDR3 protein,CDR3 DNA
TRBV29-1,11,-,-,TRBJ1-2,CSGEYTYGYTF,TGCAGCGGGGAGTATACCTATGGCTACACCTTC
TRBV12-3/TRBV12-4,15,-,TRBD1,TRBJ2-2,CASSRDRGITGELFF,TGTGCCAGCAGTCGGGACAGGGGGATTACCGGAGAGCTGTTTTTT
TRBV7-8,16,few,TRBD1,TRBJ2-5,CASSPYTGQGRETQYF,TGTGCCAGCAGCCCCTATACGGGACAGGGGAGGGAGACCCAGTACTTC
TRBV5-1,14,-,-,TRBJ2-2,CASSFGGTNGELFF,TGCGCCAGCAGCTTTGGGGGAACGAACGGGGAGCTGTTTTTT
TRBV9,15,few,-,TRBJ1-2,CASSDLGLLFNGYTF,TGTGCCAGCAGCGACCTCGGACTTCTTTTTAATGGCTACACCTTC
TRBV5-6,13,few,TRBD1,TRBJ2-3,CASSGQGEDTQYF,TGTGCCAGCAGCGGACAGGGCGAAGATACGCAGTATTTT
TRBV5-1,14,few,-,TRBJ1-4,CASSYGATGEKLFF,TGCGCCAGCAGCTATGGCGCCACCGGGGAAAAACTGTTTTTT
TRBV7-9,15,-,TRBD1,TRBJ1-6,CASSPEGQGSSPLHF,TGTGCCAGCAGCCCTGAGGGACAGGGTTCTTCACCCCTCCACTTT
TRBV6-5,13,few,-,TRBJ2-5,CASRPQGWETQYF,TGTGCCAGCAGACCACAGGGTTGGGAGACCCAGTACTTC
TRBV5-1,16,few,TRBD1,TRBJ2-5,CASSLAVGQGAGEQYF,TGCGCCAGCAGCTTGGCCGTTGGACAGGGGGCGGGTGAGCAGTACTTC
TRBV24-1,16,few,-,TRBJ2-6,CATSDPTFSGANVLTF,TGTGCCACCAGTGATCCAACATTCTCTGGGGCCAACGTCCTGACTTTC
TRBV20-1,12,few,-,TRBJ2-3,CSAREWADTQYF,TGCAGTGCTAGAGAATGGGCAGATACGCAGTATTTT
TRBV5-1,15,-,TRBD2,TRBJ2-1,CASSLDRGVGNEQFF,TGCGCCAGCAGCTTGGACCGGGGGGTGGGCAATGAGCAGTTCTTC
TRBV29-1,16,many,-,TRBJ2-5,CSVEILDGGAEETQYF,TGCAGCGTTGAGATCCTTGACGGGGGCGCCGAAGAGACCCAGTACTTC
TRBV9,15,once,TRBD1,TRBJ2-7,CTSSAGTGVPYEQYF,TGTACCAGCAGCGCAGGGACAGGGGTACCCTACGAGCAGTACTTC
TRBV20-1,14,-,-,TRBJ1-1,CSARDPGRDTEAFF,TGCAGTGCTAGAGACCCGGGAAGGGACACTGAAGCTTTCTTT
TRBV11-2,17,-,TRBD1,TRBJ1-2,CACSSLKGTGRTYGYTF,TGTGCCTGCAGCTCCCTAAAAGGGACAGGGAGAACCTACGGCTACACCTTC
TRBV5-1,15,-,-,TRBJ1-5,CASSLWAGANQPQHF,TGCGCCAGCAGCTTATGGGCAGGAGCTAATCAGCCCCAGCATTTT
TRBV12-3/TRBV12-4,14,-,TRBD1,TRBJ1-4,CASSRRTGVEKLFF,TGTGCCAGCAGCCGCCGGACAGGGGTAGAAAAACTGTTTTTT
TRBV15,14,-,TRBD1,TRBJ1-2,CATSREQGFDGYTF,TGTGCCACCAGCAGGGAACAGGGGTTTGATGGCTACACCTTC
TRBV6-2/TRBV6-3,15,-,-,TRBJ2-7,CASSLGGGGIYEQYF,TGTGCCAGCAGTCTAGGGGGAGGGGGAATCTACGAGCAGTACTTC
TRBV3-1,14,-,-,TRBJ1-5,CASSQDRTNQPQHF,TGTGCCAGCAGCCAAGACAGAACCAATCAGCCCCAGCATTTT
TRBV3-1,15,-,TRBD1,TRBJ2-5,CASSLADRVGETQYF,TGTGCCAGCAGCCTCGCGGACAGGGTTGGTGAGACCCAGTACTTC
TRBV2,12,once,-,TRBJ2-7,CASSDGLDEQYF,TGTGCCAGCAGTGATGGTTTGGACGAGCAGTACTTC
TRBV24-1,14,few,-,TRBJ1-2,CATSELGIGYGYTF,TGTGCCACCAGTGAATTGGGAATTGGCTATGGCTACACCTTC